The text below deals with one T cell receptor (beta chain). Preparation of the TCRbeta library used unique molecular identifiers. TCRdb called the PCR reads again in MiXCR, with one record for every CDR3 protein. The sample has about 78,000 distinct CDR3 sequences, 11% to 15% seen once; the top ten hold about 25%. This CDR3 contains 13 residues. Germline V gene sequence: CDR1 GTSNPN, CDR2 SVGIG (reference sequence). Trimming pared 7 bases from V and 5 bases from J, leaving 16 bases between. The sample originates from a study of T-cell reconstitution after alpha-beta-depleted transplantation in children.

V is TRBV30 and J is TRBJ2-3; D remains ambiguous. This TCR was sampled from a male patient aged 2 to 10 who had a stem cell transplant for acute lymphoblastic leukemia, so the T cells may come from the graft donor. Specimen: PBMCs, mostly from graft donor cells, collected 180 days after TCRalphabeta/CD19-depleted stem cell transplant. In nucleotides, the CDR3 is TGTGCCTCGACCGCCGGGTCTCGAGATACGCAGTATTTT. It encodes CASTAGSRDTQYF.